These 8 T cell receptor beta chains came from one sample sequenced in a study of early stage breast cancer tumors. Using immunoSEQ multiplex PCR, the repertoire was profiled, and TCRdb retains in-frame clones only, with some absent. This table holds about 48,000 clones, approximately 80% found once. What was sequenced was blood. Receptors originate from a person aged 50 to 59 with breast cancer.

CDR3 nucleotide sequence: TGTGCCAGCAGCTTCGGCAGGGATCAGCCCCAGCATTTT. Its protein product is CASSFGRDQPQHF. This rearrangement joins TRBV11-2 to TRBJ1-5; maybe TRBD1 (5 bases). Trimming pared 3 bases from V and 5 bases from J, leaving 8 bases between. Germline CDR1 is SGHAT and CDR2 is FQNNGV. CDR3 length: 13 amino acids.

The chain couples TRBV4-2 to TRBJ2-4; 7 nucleotides align to TRBD2. Germline V lookup: CDR1 LGHNA, CDR2 YNFKEQ. This CDR3 is built from 17 residues. Unmatched junction bases numbered 6, after V lost 1 base and J lost 0 bases. CDR3 protein: CASSQVGAGLAKNIQYF. CDR3 in DNA: TGTGCCAGCAGCCAAGTGGGAGCGGGGCTAGCCAAAAACATTCAGTACTTC.

A remark on this clone: The junction shows a germline mismatch at one end, possibly a read error. The identical CDR3 is also encoded by other nucleotide sequences in the sample. J is TRBJ2-7 and V is TRBV6-5, with D perhaps TRBD2 (5 bases). The germline CDR1 and CDR2 sequences are MNHEY and SVGAGI. CDR3 size: 14 residues. CDR3 DNA sequence: TGTGCCAGCAGTTACTCTCCTAGGGAGTACGAGCAGTACTTT. Its translation is CASSYSPREYEQYF.

V and J are TRBV10-1 and TRBJ2-3; a possible D gene is TRBD2 (6 bases). Per the germline V gene, CDR1 is WNHNN and CDR2 is SYGVQD (reference sequence). V lost 0 bases and J 2 bases, leaving 9 bases between the germline ends. There are 15 residues in the CDR3. Written as DNA, the CDR3 is TGCGCCAGCAGTGAGTCGAAGGACTACACAGATACGCAGTATTTT. It codes for CASSESKDYTDTQYF.

The chain couples TRBV7-9 to TRBJ2-5; unclear D gene. V gave up 3 bases and J gave up 1 base, with 9 bases separating them. The CDR3 runs 14 residues. The germline V gene has CDR1 SEHNR and CDR2 FQNEAQ (reference sequence). The CDR3, as DNA: TGTGCCAGCAGCTTCTCGGGTCCCCAAGAGACCCAGTACTTC. Its translation: CASSFSGPQETQYF. The full variable domain, completed using reference TRBV7-9 and TRBJ2-5, is DTGVSQNPRHKITKRGQNVTFRCDPISEHNRLYWYRQTLGQGPEFLTYFQNEAQLEKSRLLSDRFSAERPKGSFSTLEIQRTEQGDSAMYLCASSFSGPQETQYFGPGTRLLVL.

J is TRBJ1-1 and V is TRBV12-5; D perhaps matches TRBD1 (6 bases). The V end lost 5 bases, the J end lost 7 bases, and 17 bases lay between the germline ends. This CDR3 region has 14 residues. The germline V gene encodes CDR1 LGHNT and CDR2 FRNRAP. The CDR3 sequence is CASGPGLGADEAFF. For the CDR3, the DNA is TGTGCTAGTGGTCCCGGTTTGGGGGCGGATGAAGCTTTCTTT.

The chain has TRBV10-3 and TRBJ2-7, with TRBD2 identical over 15 bases. CDR3 size: 14 residues. Germline V gene sequence: CDR1 ENHRY, CDR2 SYGVKD. V was pared by 3 bases and J by 7 bases, with 1 base of the junction left unmatched. CDR3 coding DNA: TGTGCCATCAGTGACGGGACTAGCGGGAGGGAGCAGTACTTC. Residues: CAISDGTSGREQYF.

J is TRBJ1-1 and V is TRBV20-1, with D uncertain. Per the germline V gene, CDR1 is DFQATT and CDR2 is SNEGSKA (reference sequence). Between the trimmed V and J ends, which lost 7 bases and 3 bases, there was a span of 9 bases. The CDR3 sequence is 11 residues long. This CDR3 is CSVDSHTEAFF. In nucleotides, the CDR3 is TGCAGTGTTGACTCTCACACTGAAGCTTTCTTT.